These 15 T cell receptor beta chains share one sample of origin, sequenced in a study of neoadjuvant nivolumab and ipilimumab in lung cancer. The assay was immunoSEQ multiplex PCR, and TCRdb's table has in-frame clones only and misses some. The sample has fewer than 40,000 clones; about 92% are singletons. The starting material was peripheral blood, obtained after neoadjuvant nivolumab, alone or with ipilimumab, at or shortly before surgery. These receptors were taken from an adult with non-small cell lung cancer.

The genes are TRBV29-1 and TRBJ2-7; TRBD2 might be the D (6 bases). Trimming removed 4 bases from V and 2 bases from J, with 6 bases in between. The CDR3 covers 11 residues. CDR1 is SQVTM, CDR2 ANQGSEA, per germline. Here the CDR3 DNA reads TGCAGCGTTGGGGGGGCCTACGAGCAGTACTTC. This gives the protein CSVGGAYEQYF.

The chain carries TRBV6-6 and TRBJ2-7; TRBD1 aligns across 10 bases. Germline V gives CDR1 MNHNY, CDR2 SVGAGI (reference sequence). V lost 5 bases and J lost 6; bases outside the gene matches: 1. CDR3 length: 12 amino acids. CDR3 sequence reads: CASSGTGVEQYF. As DNA, the CDR3 is TGTGCCAGCAGTGGGACAGGGGTCGAGCAGTACTTC.

This chain uses TRBV7-2 with TRBJ2-7; the D gene is possibly TRBD2 (6 bases). Germline V CDR1 and CDR2: SGHTA, FQGNSA. The ends were cut back, 1 base at V and 6 bases at J, with 16 bases in the middle. There are 15 residues in the CDR3. CDR3 loop: CASSLDPGSTLEQYF. CDR3 sequence (DNA): TGTGCCAGCAGCTTAGATCCCGGGAGCACCCTCGAGCAGTACTTC. The whole variable domain, filled in from reference TRBV7-2 and TRBJ2-7, reads GAGVSQSPSNKVTEKGKDVELRCDPISGHTALYWYRQSLGQGLEFLIYFQGNSAPDKSGLPSDRFSAERTGGSVSTLTIQRTQQEDSAVYLCASSLDPGSTLEQYFGPGTRLTVT.

This sequence joins TRBV6-5 and TRBJ2-3; D unresolved. V lost 3 bases, J lost 0 bases, and 4 bases lay in between. This CDR3 region has 13 residues. Per the germline V gene, CDR1 is MNHEY and CDR2 is SVGAGI. The CDR3 here is CASSYSSTDTQYF. The CDR3, as DNA: TGTGCCAGCAGTTATTCTAGCACAGATACGCAGTATTTT.

The chain links TRBV10-1 to TRBJ2-7, with TRBD2 matching 10 bases. In germline, CDR1 is WNHNN, CDR2 SYGVQD (reference sequence). V shed 0 bases, J shed 5 bases, and the junction held 13 bases outside the gene matches. CDR3 size: 18 residues. CDR3: CASSESTASGSRFDEQYF. The CDR3 bases are TGCGCCAGCAGTGAGTCTACAGCTAGCGGGAGCCGGTTCGACGAGCAGTACTTC.

The chain links TRBV6-1 to TRBJ2-7; D might be TRBD2 (5 bases). Trimming shortened V by 6 bases and J by 5 bases, and 14 bases separated the two germline ends. This CDR3 is built from 13 residues. CDR1 and CDR2 from the germline V gene are MNHNS and SASEGT. The CDR3 nucleotides read TGTGCCAGCAGCAGCCTAAGAGGGAACGAGCAGTACTTC. The encoded protein is CASSSLRGNEQYF.

The chain uses TRBV5-1 and TRBJ2-7, with TRBD1 identical over 11 bases. Germline CDR1 SGHRS, CDR2 YFSETQ. The length of the CDR3 is 15 residues. The V gene end was trimmed by 3 bases and the J gene end by 3 bases; junction bases not matched to a gene: 5. The CDR3 sequence is CASSSGTGGYYEQYF. The CDR3 coding sequence is TGCGCCAGCAGCTCCGGGACAGGGGGGTACTACGAGCAGTACTTC. The full variable domain, in which reference TRBV5-1 and TRBJ2-7 provide the parts outside the CDR3, is KAGVTQTPRYLIKTRGQQVTLSCSPISGHRSVSWYQQTPGQGLQFLFEYFSETQRNKGNFPGRFSGRQFSNSRSEMNVSTLELGDSALYLCASSSGTGGYYEQYFGPGTRLTVT.

Points on this clone: The junction and the germline gene differ at one end; a read error may be behind it. The V and J genes are TRBV7-8 and TRBJ2-7; 9 bases are shared with TRBD1. The CDR3 length is 15 residues. Germline CDR1 SGHVS, CDR2 FQNEAQ. For the CDR3, the DNA is TGTGCCAGCAGCTCTCGGACAGGGGTATCCGGGAAGGTGGACTTC. Encoded protein: CASSSRTGVSGKVDF.

This chain uses TRBV10-3 with TRBJ2-3, with D possibly being TRBD2 (5 bases). The CDR3 runs 13 residues. Trimming stripped 8 bases from V and 2 bases from J, with 11 bases between. Germline CDR1 ENHRY, CDR2 SYGVKD. CDR3 in DNA: TGTGCCATCTTGCTCGGGAACACAGATACGCAGTATTTT. Translation gives CAILLGNTDTQYF.

In regard to this clone: The sample contains more than one DNA sequence encoding this CDR3. The chain uses TRBV18 and TRBJ2-5; unclear D gene. Deletions cut 0 bases from V and 4 bases from J, with 6 bases between. The CDR3 covers 13 residues. From germline, CDR1 is KGHSH and CDR2 LQKENI. This CDR3 is CASSPPSTETQYF. CDR3 nucleotides: TGTGCCAGCTCACCACCGAGTACAGAGACCCAGTACTTC.

The chain employs TRBV2 and TRBJ1-5, with unresolved D. V was shortened by 1 base and J by 9 bases, with 16 bases between the two germline ends. The germline V gene encodes CDR1 SNHLY and CDR2 FYNNEI. The CDR3 loop spans 15 amino acids. CDR3 protein: CASSEEDGIERPQHF. DNA of the CDR3: TGTGCCAGCAGTGAAGAGGATGGGATCGAGCGGCCCCAGCATTTT.

The chain recombines TRBV6-1 with TRBJ1-2; D perhaps matches TRBD1 (6 bases). Germline values: CDR1 MNHNS, CDR2 SASEGT. This CDR3 is 16 amino acids long. Deletions cut 4 bases from V and 0 bases from J, with 15 bases between. The CDR3 loop is CASSGHPGTPNYGYTF. In nucleotides, the CDR3 is TGTGCCAGCAGTGGTCACCCCGGGACACCTAACTATGGCTACACCTTC.

V is TRBV6-5 and J is TRBJ1-1; the match to TRBD1 covers 8 bases. There are 15 residues in the CDR3. Per the germline V gene, CDR1 is MNHEY and CDR2 is SVGAGI. V shed 6 bases and J 3 bases; nucleotides not matched to a gene: 9. Here the CDR3 reads CASSLGAGGDTEAFF. The DNA of the CDR3 is TGTGCCAGCAGCCTAGGGGCAGGGGGCGACACTGAAGCTTTCTTT.

The rearrangement links TRBV28 to TRBJ1-1; 7 bases are a match to TRBD1. J lost 11 bases, V lost 3 bases, and 12 bases had no gene match. This CDR3 comprises 14 residues. Germline-derived CDR1 and CDR2 are MDHEN and SYDVKM. CDR3 region: CASSFLDRTPVAFF. In nucleotides, the CDR3 is TGTGCCAGCAGTTTCTTGGACAGGACCCCAGTGGCTTTCTTT. Supplemented by reference TRBV28 and TRBJ1-1, the full variable domain reads DVKVTQSSRYLVKRTGEKVFLECVQDMDHENMFWYRQDPGLGLRLIYFSYDVKMKEKGDIPEGYSVSREKKERFSLILESASTNQTSMYLCASSFLDRTPVAFFGQGTRLTVV.

This clone was picked up a small number of times. The genes are TRBV4-1 and TRBJ2-7, with 16 bases fitting TRBD2. This CDR3 has 19 amino acids. Looked up from germline, CDR1 is MGHRA and CDR2 is YSYEKL. J lost 0 bases, V lost 1 base, and 6 bases had no gene match. CDR3 DNA: TGCGCCAGCAGCCAAGCGGGACTAGCGGGAGGGCCCTCCTCCTACGAGCAGTACTTC. Its protein product is CASSQAGLAGGPSSYEQYF.